The next 8 T cell receptor beta chains were all read from a single sample in a study of identical twins. A single record per CDR3 protein comes from TCRdb applying MiXCR to the 5' RACE reads. The sample holds around 250,000 distinct CDR3 sequences, 6.5% seen once. These data were likewise used in another study, on T cells expressing NK-cell markers.

What was sequenced was CD8+ T cells sorted from blood. Source of these receptors: a woman between 18 and 29 years old in good health.

This clonotype has at least ten counts. The chain is built from TRBV7-2 and TRBJ2-7, with D uncertain. There are 13 residues in the CDR3. The germline gives CDR1 SGHTA, CDR2 FQGNSA. The V end lost 1 base, the J end lost 5 bases, and 9 bases lay between the germline ends. CDR3 sequence (DNA): TGTGCCAGCAGCTTAGGGAGAATCAACGAGCAGTACTTC. It codes for CASSLGRINEQYF.

This clonotype appeared many times. The chain couples TRBV6-1 to TRBJ1-1, with D possibly matching TRBD1 (5 bases). This CDR3 is 14 amino acids long. Trimming took off 6 bases at V and 1 base at J, with 12 bases between the two ends. CDR1 is MNHNS, CDR2 SASEGT, per germline. This CDR3 is CASSLSGGNTEAFF. The CDR3 DNA reads as TGTGCCAGCAGCCTCAGCGGGGGGAACACTGAAGCTTTCTTT.

Details on this clonotype: The junction does not match germline at one end; this may be a read error. The chain joins TRBV20-1 to TRBJ2-7, with 9 bases lining up with TRBD1. The CDR3 covers 14 residues. In germline, CDR1 is DFQATT, CDR2 SNEGSKA (reference sequence). CDR3 residues: CSVRRDREPYEQYF. CDR3 in DNA: TGCAGTGTTAGACGGGACAGGGAACCCTACGAGCAGTACTTC.

There are many counts of this clonotype. The chain employs TRBV9 and TRBJ1-2; unclear D gene. In germline, CDR1 is SGDLS, CDR2 YYNGEE. V was trimmed by 2 bases and J by 2 bases, leaving 10 bases between them. CDR3 length equals 14 residues. The CDR3 sequence: CASSVAGSNYGYTF. The CDR3 coding sequence is TGTGCCAGCAGCGTGGCAGGATCCAACTATGGCTACACCTTC.

The V call is TRBV12-3 or TRBV12-4, the J call TRBJ2-7; D might be TRBD1 (6 bases). This CDR3 spans 15 amino acids. Trimming removed 7 bases at V and 6 bases at J, with 22 bases between. Written as DNA, the CDR3 is TGTGCCAGCACCCTAAGGGACACCTCGAATGGCGAGCAGTACTTC. This gives the protein CASTLRDTSNGEQYF.

This clonotype came up many times. The chain couples TRBV3-1 to TRBJ2-7, with 8 bases identical to TRBD2. The ends lost 1 base at V and 4 bases at J; junction bases unmatched: 9. The CDR3 has 16 residues. The germline V gene encodes CDR1 LGHDT and CDR2 YNNKEL (reference sequence). The CDR3 loop is CASSQVSTSDKYEQYF. Here the CDR3 DNA reads TGTGCCAGCAGCCAAGTCTCGACTAGCGACAAATACGAGCAGTACTTC.

This clonotype was seen only a few times. The rearrangement joins TRBV15 to TRBJ1-3, with TRBD1 as a possible D gene (5 bases). V lost 3 bases to trimming and J lost 2 bases, with 14 bases between them. The CDR3 spans 16 residues. Germline V lookup: CDR1 LNHNV, CDR2 YYDKDF (reference sequence). The CDR3 here is CATSRGLGTTGNTIYF. In DNA form, the CDR3 reads TGTGCCACCAGCAGGGGCCTAGGGACCACTGGAAACACCATATATTTT.

This clonotype has a handful of counts. This chain connects TRBV9 to TRBJ1-4; 9 bases map to TRBD1. Germline V CDR1 and CDR2: SGDLS, YYNGEE. The CDR3 spans 16 residues. Trimming cost V 3 bases and J 4 bases; bases outside gene matches: 7. CDR3 in amino acids: CASSDKTGGLNEKLFF. The CDR3 nucleotides are TGTGCCAGCAGCGATAAGACAGGGGGACTTAATGAAAAACTGTTTTTT.